The following is a T cell receptor (beta chain) sequence with its context. Its cognate antigen has yet to be identified. It has no much larger one-base neighbor in the sample; base qualities were not kept. According to the study, the label for this sample's time point signals: peripheral blood 6 weeks after treatment start. The cohort comprised 25 to 35 patients with locally advanced or metastatic urothelial carcinoma treated at Memorial Sloan Kettering on a trial protocol. Peripheral blood mononuclear cells were collected from each patient pretreatment and during treatment, giving between 1 and 8 total time points per patient. The Qiagen DNeasy Blood extraction kit was used to purify genomic DNA from total PBMCs and tumor samples. PBMCs were collected pretreatment and during treatment and were isolated and stored as previously described. Each PCR received spiked-in synthetic TCR analog templates so that absolute template abundance could be estimated from read counts. The immunoSEQ assay was used to amplify TCRbeta CDR3 regions from genomic DNA with bias-controlled V and J gene primers. Sequencing of rearranged TCRbeta segments was performed at approximately 20X coverage. As for the original processing: Sequencing errors were corrected by clustering, and CDR3s were annotated against IMGT so that V, D and J genes could be assigned. Out-of-frame and stop-codon sequences were excluded, and only productive TCRbeta rearrangements were used in downstream analyses. Clonality was calculated as one minus the Shannon entropy normalized by the log of the number of unique productive sequences. Fisher's exact test with Benjamini-Hochberg correction, using a cutoff of adjusted p below 0.01, was how clones that differed between time points or between blood and tumor were identified. This is the immuneACCESS table as TCRdb keeps it, with only in-frame sequences that have V and J called. A part of the clones is gone; compared with another copy, unresolved V genes explain less than half, and the rest is unexplained. The DNA gave D and trimming, while V, J and clone size come from that table. The sample table shows about 45,000 clones, and roughly nine tenths are seen once. The leading ten clones occupy about 7.9% of the sample.

This sample was taken from a study of PD-L1 blockade in urothelial cancer (dated by TCRdb to about 2017). Study-wide context: All patients started therapy in about 2014 and received atezolizumab 1,200 mg intravenously every 3 weeks. Durable clinical benefit meant progression-free survival longer than 6 months, and TCR features were also tested against progression-free and overall survival. An exploratory multi-omic analysis was conducted of the somatic, immune and clinical correlates of response to PD-L1 blockade with atezolizumab in urothelial cancer. TCR sequencing covered pretreatment tumor samples and matched, serially collected peripheral blood taken before and after atezolizumab treatment. Blood samples were analyzed at 3 weeks after treatment start (second dose) and at 6 weeks after treatment start. Twenty-nine patients had pretreatment blood TCR-seq, 24 had at least one posttreatment blood collection, and 24 had tumor TCR-seq. About 85% of the 29 patients were males with bladder-origin urothelial cancer, and about 65% of the 29 reported a prior smoking history. Blood samples gave a median of roughly 150,000 T cells and 82,636 unique TCRs, with a median clonality of roughly 0.081. Patients had an ECOG performance status of 0 or 1 and had received between 0 and 3 prior chemotherapy regimens. In the same patients, pretreatment tumors underwent whole exome sequencing and RNA sequencing in addition to TCR sequencing. Several patients achieved durable clinical benefit and approximately 19 did not.

The CDR3 has 16 amino acids, counting the end cysteine and phenylalanine. Only CDR3 DNA remains: 48 bases, in frame from the first base. Relative to germline, V is 2 bases shorter and J is 0 bases shorter, with 12 bases between their ends. Based on the germline V gene, the CDR1 and CDR2 sequences are SGHRS and YFSETQ. Study-wide findings and limitations: Because of the small sample size (n of about 30) and the many exploratory analyses performed, the results are intended to be regarded as hypothesis-generating. Patients with durable benefit showed greater expansion of tumor-associated TCR clones in peripheral blood 3 weeks after starting treatment (n ≈ 21, p = 0.022). A pretreatment peripheral blood TCR clonality below the median was linked to improved progression-free and overall survival.

The clonotype was recovered from a man aged 65 to 79 with urothelial cancer. The source material was PBMCs, sampled around atezolizumab (anti-PD-L1) treatment. The receptor chain draws on TRBV5-1 and TRBJ2-1, with no confidently assigned D gene. Here the CDR3 is given as CASSFGLESSYNEQFF. Read as DNA, the sequence is TGCGCCAGCAGCTTTGGGCTGGAAAGCTCCTACAATGAGCAGTTCTTC.